These 6 T cell receptor beta chains came from one sample sequenced in a study of cytomegalovirus exposure and HLA in healthy donors. Researchers ran the PCR with 60 Vbeta and 13 Jbeta primers. Generated by immunoSEQ multiplex PCR, the TCRdb table keeps only in-frame clones and is missing some. This sample has 130,000 or so clones; just under 85% occur once, and the top ten carry roughly 1.9%. The sequencing sample was made of PBMCs. The source of these receptors is a woman aged 40 to 55 in good health and CMV-seronegative.

The genes are TRBV10-3 and TRBJ2-3, with 8 bases fitting TRBD1. The CDR3 contains 17 residues. Germline values: CDR1 ENHRY, CDR2 SYGVKD. The ends lost 3 bases at V and 3 bases at J; junction bases unmatched: 11. CDR3 amino acids: CAISEIWAGGATDTQYF. DNA for the CDR3: TGTGCCATCAGTGAAATTTGGGCAGGGGGCGCGACAGATACGCAGTATTTT.

V gene TRBV4-1 combines with J gene TRBJ2-6; TRBD1 agrees at 7 bases. Trimming took 4 bases from V and 4 from J; bases not matched to a gene: 10. Germline lookup yields CDR1 MGHRA and CDR2 YSYEKL. The CDR3 has 17 amino acids. The CDR3 loop is CASSPNRGQSGANVLTF. In DNA, the CDR3 is TGCGCCAGCAGCCCCAATCGGGGACAGTCCGGGGCCAACGTCCTGACTTTC.

The chain links TRBV19 to TRBJ1-2, with 7 bases aligning to TRBD1. Losses at the gene ends were 4 bases for V and 4 bases for J; bases not matched to a gene: 6. CDR3 length: 14 residues. Germline loops: CDR1 LNHDA, CDR2 SQIVND (reference sequence). The CDR3 sequence is CASSTYRGVYGYTF. CDR3 sequence (DNA): TGTGCCAGTAGTACTTACAGGGGTGTCTATGGCTACACCTTC.

The chain recombines TRBV4-1 with TRBJ2-5, with 9 bases identical to TRBD2. V was clipped by 1 base and J by 2 bases; unmatched bases: 14. The CDR3 runs 19 residues. The germline gives CDR1 MGHRA, CDR2 YSYEKL. CDR3 region: CASSQVDGMAGGPQETQYF. The CDR3 nucleotides read TGCGCCAGCAGCCAAGTAGACGGAATGGCGGGAGGGCCTCAAGAGACCCAGTACTTC.

This sequence joins TRBV6-1 and TRBJ2-3, with D maybe TRBD1 (6 bases). The CDR3 has 14 residues. Trimming stripped 4 bases from V and 0 bases from J, with 8 bases between. Per the germline V gene, CDR1 is MNHNS and CDR2 is SASEGT. CDR3 bases: TGTGCCAGCAGTGGGCAGGGGAGCACAGATACGCAGTATTTT. Translating it yields CASSGQGSTDTQYF.

This chain links TRBV7-2 with TRBJ2-1; TRBD2 agrees at 12 bases. CDR3 size: 17 residues. Per the germline V gene, CDR1 is SGHTA and CDR2 is FQGNSA. Unmatched junction bases numbered 7, after V lost 3 bases and J lost 4 bases. CDR3 loop: CASSLGVLAGGYNEQFF. The CDR3 bases are TGTGCCAGCAGCTTGGGGGTACTAGCGGGGGGATACAATGAGCAGTTCTTC.